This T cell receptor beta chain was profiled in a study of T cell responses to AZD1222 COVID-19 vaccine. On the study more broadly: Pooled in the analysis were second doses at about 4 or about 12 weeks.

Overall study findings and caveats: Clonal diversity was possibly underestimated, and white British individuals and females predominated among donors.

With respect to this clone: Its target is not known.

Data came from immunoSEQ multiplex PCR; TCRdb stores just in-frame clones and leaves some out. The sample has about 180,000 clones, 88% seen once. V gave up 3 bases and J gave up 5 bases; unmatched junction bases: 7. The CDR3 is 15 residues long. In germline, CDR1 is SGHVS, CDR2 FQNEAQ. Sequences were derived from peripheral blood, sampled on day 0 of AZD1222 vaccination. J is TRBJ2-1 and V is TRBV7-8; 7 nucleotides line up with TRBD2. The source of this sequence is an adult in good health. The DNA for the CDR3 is TGTGCCAGCAGCTTCCGGCTAGCGGCCAACAATGAGCAGTTCTTC. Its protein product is CASSFRLAANNEQFF.